This is a list of T cell receptor beta chains from one sample in a study of cytotoxic CD8 clonotypes in ibrutinib-treated CLL. TCRdb's copy holds only in-frame clones and misses some; the assay was immunoSEQ multiplex PCR. The sample carries 150,000 to 200,000 clones, approximately 90% recorded once. The source was PBMCs, collected at disease progression, from a patient treated with ibrutinib. Every receptor here comes from a human donor with chronic lymphocytic leukemia. Each CDR3 is given with its conserved first and last residue. The order of the fields is V gene, J gene, D gene, clone size, CDR3 DNA, CDR3 protein. The D gene is left open where the match is weak. Clone size appears in some rows only: once, few, many, or a class for an expanded clone.

V: TRBV5-1
J: TRBJ1-4
D: NA
size: NA
DNA: TGCGCCAGCAGCTTAACAAGGACGGTGGCAACTAATGAAAAACTGTTTTTT
CDR3: CASSLTRTVATNEKLFF

V: TRBV2
J: TRBJ2-1
D: NA
size: NA
DNA: TGTGCCAGCAGTGAGACGGCAGCCACCTCCTACAATGAGCAGTTCTTC
CDR3: CASSETAATSYNEQFF

V: TRBV10-3
J: TRBJ2-7
D: TRBD2
size: NA
DNA: TGTGCCATCAGTGAGGGGACTAGATCCTACGAGCAGTACTTC
CDR3: CAISEGTRSYEQYF

V: TRBV15
J: TRBJ2-7
D: NA
size: NA
DNA: TGTGCCACCAGCAGACCGACGACGGGACCTTACGAGCAGTACTTC
CDR3: CATSRPTTGPYEQYF

V: TRBV5-4
J: TRBJ2-1
D: NA
size: NA
DNA: TGTGCCAGCAGCTTGGGGCAGGGACCATACAATGAGCAGTTCTTC
CDR3: CASSLGQGPYNEQFF

V: TRBV7-6
J: TRBJ2-2
D: TRBD2
size: NA
DNA: TGTGCCAGCAGCTTAGGGAGGCGGGAGAGGGTTAACACCGGGGAGCTGTTTTTT
CDR3: CASSLGRRERVNTGELFF

V: TRBV15
J: TRBJ2-1
D: TRBD2
size: NA
DNA: TGTGCCACCAGCAGAGGCGGGAGATCGGGCAATGAGCAGTTCTTC
CDR3: CATSRGGRSGNEQFF

V: TRBV13
J: TRBJ2-7
D: NA
size: NA
DNA: TGTGCCAGCAGCTTAGTATCTTTTGAAGAGCAGTACTTC
CDR3: CASSLVSFEEQYF

V: TRBV27
J: TRBJ2-5
D: TRBD1
size: NA
DNA: TGTGCCAGCAGGAGGAACAGGGGGGACTTGTACCAAGAGACCCAGTACTTC
CDR3: CASRRNRGDLYQETQYF

V: TRBV7-2
J: TRBJ2-5
D: TRBD1
size: NA
DNA: TGTGCCAGCAGCTTAGCCCCATATCAGGGGGCTGCGGAGACCCAGTACTTC
CDR3: CASSLAPYQGAAETQYF

V: TRBV9
J: TRBJ2-1
D: NA
size: NA
DNA: TGTGCCAGCAGCGTAGGGGGTGAGCGGGCAAATGAGCAGTTCTTC
CDR3: CASSVGGERANEQFF

V: TRBV18
J: TRBJ2-5
D: NA
size: once
DNA: TGTGCCAGCTCTCAACAGCACTTGCAAGAGACCCAGTACTTC
CDR3: CASSQQHLQETQYF

V: TRBV5-6
J: TRBJ2-1
D: TRBD2
size: few
DNA: TGTGCCAGCAGCTTGGAAGGATTTAGTAGCGGGAGTCCCGTCGGTGAGCAGTTCTTC
CDR3: CASSLEGFSSGSPVGEQFF

V: TRBV19
J: TRBJ1-1
D: TRBD1
size: few
DNA: TGTGCCAGTAGTCCACGGGGACAGGGCCCCCCTGAAGCTTTCTTT
CDR3: CASSPRGQGPPEAFF

V: TRBV7-2
J: TRBJ2-5
D: NA
size: NA
DNA: TGTGCCAGCAGCTTAAATTGGGGAGAGACCCAGTACTTC
CDR3: CASSLNWGETQYF

V: TRBV19
J: TRBJ2-1
D: NA
size: NA
DNA: TGTGCCAGTAGTTCTGGCAGCGGAGTGCACAATGAGCAGTTCTTC
CDR3: CASSSGSGVHNEQFF

V: TRBV27
J: TRBJ1-1
D: NA
size: NA
DNA: TGTGCCAGCAGGCCACAGGGTTTAGGCACTGAAGCTTTCTTT
CDR3: CASRPQGLGTEAFF

V: TRBV7-9
J: TRBJ2-2
D: TRBD1
size: NA
DNA: TGTGCCAGCACCGATAGGGGGCCCACCGGGGAGCTGTTTTTT
CDR3: CASTDRGPTGELFF

V: TRBV7-2
J: TRBJ1-2
D: NA
size: few
DNA: TGTGCCAGCAGCTTAGTAGCAAACTATGGCTACACCTTC
CDR3: CASSLVANYGYTF

V: TRBV6-5
J: TRBJ2-1
D: TRBD1
size: NA
DNA: TGTGCCAGCAGGCGGGACAGGGGTGTCTATGAGCAGTTCTTC
CDR3: CASRRDRGVYEQFF

V: TRBV12-5
J: TRBJ1-1
D: NA
size: NA
DNA: TGTGCTAGTGGTTTTTTGCGTCCAGGACACACTGAAGCTTTCTTT
CDR3: CASGFLRPGHTEAFF

V: TRBV7-8
J: TRBJ1-2
D: TRBD1
size: NA
DNA: TGTGCCAGCAGCCCGCCCTTCCCCTTGCACGAGGCAGGGGGCCGGCTGGGCTACACCTTC
CDR3: CASSPPFPLHEAGGRLGYTF

V: TRBV28
J: TRBJ1-1
D: TRBD1
size: NA
DNA: TGTGCCAGCGGGGCTTGGACAGGGGATATGAACACTGAAGCTTTCTTT
CDR3: CASGAWTGDMNTEAFF

V: TRBV18
J: TRBJ2-3
D: NA
size: NA
DNA: TGTGCCAGCTCACTGGGCACAGATACGCAGTATTTT
CDR3: CASSLGTDTQYF

V: TRBV27
J: TRBJ1-4
D: TRBD1
size: NA
DNA: TGTGCCAGCAGTTTTCAGGGGGCGGTTGCTAATGAAAAACTGTTTTTT
CDR3: CASSFQGAVANEKLFF

V: TRBV13
J: TRBJ1-5
D: TRBD1
size: NA
DNA: TGTGCCAGCAGCCAGGACAGGGAAGGACAGCCCCAGCATTTT
CDR3: CASSQDREGQPQHF

V: TRBV30
J: TRBJ1-2
D: NA
size: once
DNA: TGTGCCTGGAGCGCTACATGGAGCTATGGCTACACCTTC
CDR3: CAWSATWSYGYTF

V: TRBV6-4
J: TRBJ2-3
D: TRBD2
size: NA
DNA: TGTGCCAGCAGTGACTCTAGCGGGGACACAGATACGCAGTATTTT
CDR3: CASSDSSGDTDTQYF

V: TRBV28
J: TRBJ2-1
D: TRBD1
size: once
DNA: TGTGCCAGCACCAAAGGACAGGGATCAGATGAGCAGTTCTTC
CDR3: CASTKGQGSDEQFF

V: TRBV12-5
J: TRBJ2-7
D: NA
size: NA
DNA: TGTGCTAGTGGTCCCTCCCGTGAGGTCCACGAGCAGTACTTC
CDR3: CASGPSREVHEQYF

V: TRBV19
J: TRBJ1-2
D: TRBD1
size: NA
DNA: TGTGCCAGTAGCGAAACAGGGGGAAGTGAGTACTATGGCTACACCTTC
CDR3: CASSETGGSEYYGYTF

V: TRBV30
J: TRBJ2-7
D: NA
size: NA
DNA: TGTGCCTGGAGCGACCCACAGGGTTTGGCGTCCTACGAGCAGTACTTC
CDR3: CAWSDPQGLASYEQYF

V: TRBV7-8
J: TRBJ2-5
D: TRBD2
size: NA
DNA: TGTGCCAGCAGCTTAGTAGCGGGACCGAATCAAGAGACCCAGTACTTC
CDR3: CASSLVAGPNQETQYF

V: TRBV19
J: TRBJ2-7
D: TRBD2
size: NA
DNA: TGTGCCAGTAGTGATCGGGGGCTAGCGGGATCGTACGAGCAGTACTTC
CDR3: CASSDRGLAGSYEQYF

V: TRBV5-6
J: TRBJ2-2
D: TRBD2
size: NA
DNA: TGTGCCAGCAGCTCCGGACTAGTTTGGTTCGGGGAGCTGTTTTTT
CDR3: CASSSGLVWFGELFF

V: TRBV11-2
J: TRBJ2-7
D: TRBD2
size: few
DNA: TGTGCCAGCAGCCCCGGCCCGGCTAGCGGGAGGCCGAACGAGCAGTACTTC
CDR3: CASSPGPASGRPNEQYF

V: TRBV25-1
J: TRBJ2-7
D: NA
size: NA
DNA: TGTGCCAGCAGCCCCAGCGGAAGCTCGGTTTTTGGGTACGAGCAGTACTTC
CDR3: CASSPSGSSVFGYEQYF

V: TRBV7-8
J: TRBJ1-5
D: NA
size: NA
DNA: TGTGCCAGCAGCTTAGTAGTCAATCAGCCCCAGCATTTT
CDR3: CASSLVVNQPQHF

V: TRBV11-3
J: TRBJ1-1
D: NA
size: NA
DNA: TGTGCCAGCAGCGGACCCGGACAGCGCACTGAAGCTTTCTTT
CDR3: CASSGPGQRTEAFF

V: TRBV11-2
J: TRBJ1-4
D: NA
size: NA
DNA: TGTGCCAGCAGCCCCGGGACGGCCCTTGGCGGGGAAAAACTGTTTTTT
CDR3: CASSPGTALGGEKLFF

V: TRBV9
J: TRBJ2-1
D: NA
size: NA
DNA: TGTGCCAGCAGCGCCCAACCCGGGACGCCGGGGGAGCAGTTCTTC
CDR3: CASSAQPGTPGEQFF

V: TRBV30
J: TRBJ2-3
D: NA
size: NA
DNA: TGTGCCTGGGCGCGCACGGATACGCAGTATTTT
CDR3: CAWARTDTQYF

V: TRBV19
J: TRBJ1-5
D: NA
size: NA
DNA: TGTGCCAGTAGTATCGGAACGACGGGGCCCCAGCATTTT
CDR3: CASSIGTTGPQHF

V: TRBV6-6
J: TRBJ2-7
D: NA
size: NA
DNA: TGTGCCAGCAAATACCAGGCAACCCCTGGGTCCGAGCAGTACTTC
CDR3: CASKYQATPGSEQYF

V: TRBV7-2
J: TRBJ2-1
D: TRBD2
size: NA
DNA: TGTGCCAGCAGCTCGAAGCGGGAGGGCCTGCTGTTCTTC
CDR3: CASSSKREGLLFF

V: TRBV9
J: TRBJ1-1
D: NA
size: NA
DNA: TGTGCCAGCAGCGTAGGAGCCTCCGTAACTGAAGCTTTCTTT
CDR3: CASSVGASVTEAFF

V: TRBV4-1
J: TRBJ2-5
D: TRBD2
size: NA
DNA: TGCGCCAGCAGCCCACCCACCTATAGCGGGACTCAAGAGACCCAGTACTTC
CDR3: CASSPPTYSGTQETQYF

V: TRBV11-1
J: TRBJ2-2
D: NA
size: NA
DNA: TGTGCCAGCAGCTTGGGCCAGCCGCCGAACACCGGGGAGCTGTTTTTT
CDR3: CASSLGQPPNTGELFF

V: TRBV5-1
J: TRBJ2-7
D: NA
size: NA
DNA: TGCGCCAGCAGCGGGCGGTTGGGGGTGGACGAGCAGTACTTC
CDR3: CASSGRLGVDEQYF

V: TRBV9
J: TRBJ2-5
D: NA
size: once
DNA: TGTGCCAGCAGCCCTCGGGGGGCGCAGGGAGAGACCCAGTACTTC
CDR3: CASSPRGAQGETQYF

V: TRBV4-3
J: TRBJ1-3
D: TRBD1
size: NA
DNA: TGCGCCAGCAGCCCCAAGCTAACAGGGGGCTCGGGAAACACCATATATTTT
CDR3: CASSPKLTGGSGNTIYF

V: TRBV28
J: TRBJ1-2
D: NA
size: NA
DNA: TGTGCCAGCAGTTTATATGGGGGCGGCTATGGCTACACCTTC
CDR3: CASSLYGGGYGYTF

V: TRBV14
J: TRBJ2-2
D: NA
size: NA
DNA: TGTGCCAGCAGCCACATGGGGGGAGCACTATCCGGGGAGCTGTTTTTT
CDR3: CASSHMGGALSGELFF

V: TRBV5-4
J: TRBJ2-3
D: NA
size: once
DNA: TGTGCCAGCAGCTCGTATGACACAGATACGCAGTATTTT
CDR3: CASSSYDTDTQYF

V: TRBV5-4
J: TRBJ2-2
D: TRBD1
size: NA
DNA: TGTGCCAGCAGCTTGACAGGGGCCACCGGGGAGCTGTTTTTT
CDR3: CASSLTGATGELFF